This T cell receptor (beta chain) was found in a study of blood T cell repertoires in COVID-19. Overall study context: Samples taken during acute and convalescent COVID-19 were collected in the United States, Italy and Spain.

TCRdb's copy holds only in-frame clones and misses some; the assay was immunoSEQ multiplex PCR. The sample holds about 220,000 clones; 70% to 85% are singletons and the top ten take approximately 3.6%. With 2 bases removed from V and 1 base from J, the gap between germline ends came to 6 bases. The CDR3 length is 13 residues. Germline CDR1 SGHRS, CDR2 YFSETQ. The TCR was taken from a woman aged 55-70 years who had recovered from COVID-19. The sequencing input was PBMCs or T cells enriched from blood (not recorded which). The rearrangement uses TRBV5-1 and TRBJ2-5; D remains unclear. For the CDR3, the DNA is TGCGCCAGCAGCTTCGAGCCCCAAGAGACCCAGTACTTC. Translated, it gives CASSFEPQETQYF.